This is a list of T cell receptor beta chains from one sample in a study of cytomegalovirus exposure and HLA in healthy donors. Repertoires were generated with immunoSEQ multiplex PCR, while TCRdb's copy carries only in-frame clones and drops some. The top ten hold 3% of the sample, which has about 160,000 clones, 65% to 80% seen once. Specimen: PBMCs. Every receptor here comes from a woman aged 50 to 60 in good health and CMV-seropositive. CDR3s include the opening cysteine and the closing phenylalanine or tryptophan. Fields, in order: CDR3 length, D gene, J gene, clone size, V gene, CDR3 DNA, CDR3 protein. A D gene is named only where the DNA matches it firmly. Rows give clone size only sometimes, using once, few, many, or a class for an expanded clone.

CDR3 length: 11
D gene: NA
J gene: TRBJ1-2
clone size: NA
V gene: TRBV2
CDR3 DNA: TGTGCCAGCAGTGCGGGGGGTGGCTACACCTTC
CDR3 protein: CASSAGGGYTF

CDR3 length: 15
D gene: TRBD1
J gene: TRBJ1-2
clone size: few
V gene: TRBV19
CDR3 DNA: TGTGCCAGTAGACCAACCACAGGGGGCGCACATGGCTACACCTTC
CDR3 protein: CASRPTTGGAHGYTF

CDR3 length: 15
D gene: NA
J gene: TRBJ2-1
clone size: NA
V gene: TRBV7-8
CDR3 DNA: TGTGCCAGCAGCTTTTTCGGACAGCTCTACAATGAGCAGTTCTTC
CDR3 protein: CASSFFGQLYNEQFF

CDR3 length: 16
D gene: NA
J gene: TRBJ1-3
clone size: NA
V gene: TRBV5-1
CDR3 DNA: TGCGCCAGCAGCTTGGGGGACACCCGCTCTGGAAACACCATATATTTT
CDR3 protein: CASSLGDTRSGNTIYF

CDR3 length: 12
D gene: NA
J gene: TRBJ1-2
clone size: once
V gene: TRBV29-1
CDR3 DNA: TGCAGCGTTGAAGTACTGACTGGGGGCTACACCTTC
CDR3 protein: CSVEVLTGGYTF

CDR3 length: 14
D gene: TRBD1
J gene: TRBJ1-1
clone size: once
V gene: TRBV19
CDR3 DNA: TGTGCCAGTAGTAGCAGACAGGGTAGGACTGAAGCTTTCTTT
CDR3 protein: CASSSRQGRTEAFF

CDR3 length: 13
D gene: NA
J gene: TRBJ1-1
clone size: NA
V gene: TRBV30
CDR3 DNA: TGTGCCTGGAACTTAGGAGGAAACACTGAAGCTTTCTTT
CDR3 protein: CAWNLGGNTEAFF

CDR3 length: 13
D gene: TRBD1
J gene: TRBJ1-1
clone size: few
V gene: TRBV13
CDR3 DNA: TGTGCCAGCAGCGTGGACAGGGCCACTGAAGCTTTCTTT
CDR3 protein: CASSVDRATEAFF

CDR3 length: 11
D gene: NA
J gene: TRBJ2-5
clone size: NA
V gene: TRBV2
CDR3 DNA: TGTGCCAGCAGTGAGCGAGAGACCCAGTACTTC
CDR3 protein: CASSERETQYF

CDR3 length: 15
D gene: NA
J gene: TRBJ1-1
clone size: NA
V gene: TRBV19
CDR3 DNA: TGTGCCAGTAGTATGTGGACAGCGATGAACACTGAAGCTTTCTTT
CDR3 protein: CASSMWTAMNTEAFF

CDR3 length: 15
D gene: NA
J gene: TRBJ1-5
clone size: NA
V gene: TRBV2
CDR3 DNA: TGTGCCAGCAGTGGAGGAGGGGCTAGCAATCAGCCCCAGCATTTT
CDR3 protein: CASSGGGASNQPQHF

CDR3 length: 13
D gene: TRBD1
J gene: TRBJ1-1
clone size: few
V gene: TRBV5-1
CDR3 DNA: TGCGCCAGCAGCCAGGACAGGGGCACTGAAGCTTTCTTT
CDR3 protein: CASSQDRGTEAFF

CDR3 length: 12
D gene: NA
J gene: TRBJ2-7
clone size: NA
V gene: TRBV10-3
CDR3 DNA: TGTGCCATCAGTGGGACGGGGTACGAGCAGTACTTC
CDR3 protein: CAISGTGYEQYF

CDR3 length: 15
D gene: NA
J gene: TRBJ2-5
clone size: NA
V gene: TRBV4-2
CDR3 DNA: TGTGCCAGCAGCTTAACAGGGCTGGGGGCAGAGACCCAGTACTTC
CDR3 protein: CASSLTGLGAETQYF

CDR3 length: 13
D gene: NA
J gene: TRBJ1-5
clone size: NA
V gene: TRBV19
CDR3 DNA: TGTGCCAGTAAGGTCTCGGGAAAACAGCCCCAGCATTTT
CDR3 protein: CASKVSGKQPQHF

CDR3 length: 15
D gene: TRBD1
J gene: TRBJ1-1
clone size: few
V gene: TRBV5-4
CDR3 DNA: TGTGCCAGCAGCTTGGCCCTGGACAGGGCGACTGAAGCTTTCTTT
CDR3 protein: CASSLALDRATEAFF

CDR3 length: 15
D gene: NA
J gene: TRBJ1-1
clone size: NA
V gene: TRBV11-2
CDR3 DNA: TGTGCCAGCAGCCAACGGAGGGGCACGAACACTGAAGCTTTCTTT
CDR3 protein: CASSQRRGTNTEAFF

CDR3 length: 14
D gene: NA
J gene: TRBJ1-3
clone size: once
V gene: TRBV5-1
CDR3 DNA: TGCGCCAGCAGCCCCGGGACACCTGGAAACACCATATATTTT
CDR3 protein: CASSPGTPGNTIYF

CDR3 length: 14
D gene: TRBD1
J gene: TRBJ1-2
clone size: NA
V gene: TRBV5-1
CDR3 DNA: TGCGCCAGCAGCCCCGGACAGGGAAGCTATGGCTACACCTTC
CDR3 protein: CASSPGQGSYGYTF

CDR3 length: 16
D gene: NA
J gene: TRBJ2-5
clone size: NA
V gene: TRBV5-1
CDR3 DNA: TGCGCCAGCAGCTTGGTAGGAGGGGCCGCCCAAGAGACCCAGTACTTC
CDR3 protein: CASSLVGGAAQETQYF

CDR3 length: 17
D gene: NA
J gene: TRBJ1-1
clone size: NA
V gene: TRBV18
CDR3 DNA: TGTGCCAGCTCACCCCCTCGCGGGGGACGAACAATCACTGAAGCTTTCTTT
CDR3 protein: CASSPPRGGRTITEAFF

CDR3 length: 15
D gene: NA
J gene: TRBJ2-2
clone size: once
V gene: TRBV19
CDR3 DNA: TGTGCCAGTAGTATAATCCAGAAGAACACCGGGGAGCTGTTTTTT
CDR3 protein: CASSIIQKNTGELFF

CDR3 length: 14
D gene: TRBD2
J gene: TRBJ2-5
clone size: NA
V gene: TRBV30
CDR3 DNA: TGTGCCTGGAGTGTACGGACTAGCCAAGAGACCCAGTACTTC
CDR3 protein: CAWSVRTSQETQYF

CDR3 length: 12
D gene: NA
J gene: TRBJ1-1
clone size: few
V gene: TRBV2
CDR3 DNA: TGTGCCAGCATAGGAGTGAACACTGAAGCTTTCTTT
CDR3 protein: CASIGVNTEAFF

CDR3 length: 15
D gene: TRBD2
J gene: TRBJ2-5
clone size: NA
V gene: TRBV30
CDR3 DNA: TGTGCCTGTTCAGAGGGAGCGGGGCCTAAAGAGACCCAGTACTTC
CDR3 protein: CACSEGAGPKETQYF

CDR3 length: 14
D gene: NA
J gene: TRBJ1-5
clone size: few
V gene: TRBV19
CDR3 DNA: TGTGCCAGTAGTATACGGGATAGCAATCAGCCCCAGCATTTT
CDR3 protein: CASSIRDSNQPQHF

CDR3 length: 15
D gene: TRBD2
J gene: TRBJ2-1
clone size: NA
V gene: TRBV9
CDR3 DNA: TGTGCCAGCAGCGTAGAGGCGGGGGGCAGGAATGAGCAGTTCTTC
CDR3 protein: CASSVEAGGRNEQFF

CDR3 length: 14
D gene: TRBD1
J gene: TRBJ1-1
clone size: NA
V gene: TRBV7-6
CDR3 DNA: TGTGCCAGCAGCTACAACAGGGGGCTGACTGAAGCTTTCTTT
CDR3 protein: CASSYNRGLTEAFF

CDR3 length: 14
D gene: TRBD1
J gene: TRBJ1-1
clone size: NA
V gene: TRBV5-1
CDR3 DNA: TGCGCCAGCAGCCCCAGCAGGGGGGACACTGAAGCTTTCTTT
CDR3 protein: CASSPSRGDTEAFF

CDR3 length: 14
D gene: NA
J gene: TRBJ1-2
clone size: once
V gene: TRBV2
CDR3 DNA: TGTGCCAGCAGCCGCAACGGTCCGTACTATGGCTACACCTTC
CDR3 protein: CASSRNGPYYGYTF

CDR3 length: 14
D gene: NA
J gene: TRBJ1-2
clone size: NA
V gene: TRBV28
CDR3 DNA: TGTGCCAGCAGCCCCGCCAGGGTGGTCTATGGCTACACCTTC
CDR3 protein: CASSPARVVYGYTF

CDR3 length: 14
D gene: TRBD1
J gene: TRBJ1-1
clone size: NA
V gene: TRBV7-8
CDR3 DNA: TGTGCCAGCAGCCCCCAGGACAGGGAGTATGAAGCTTTCTTT
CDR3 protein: CASSPQDREYEAFF

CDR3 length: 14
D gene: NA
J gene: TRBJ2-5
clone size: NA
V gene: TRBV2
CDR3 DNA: TGTGCCAGCAGTGAGGCACTAGCAGGAGAGACCCAGTACTTC
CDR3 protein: CASSEALAGETQYF

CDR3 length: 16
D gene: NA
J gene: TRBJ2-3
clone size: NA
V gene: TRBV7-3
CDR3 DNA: TGTGCCAGCAGCTTAGCCGGGAGGGGGCGCCAAGATACGCAGTATTTT
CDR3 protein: CASSLAGRGRQDTQYF

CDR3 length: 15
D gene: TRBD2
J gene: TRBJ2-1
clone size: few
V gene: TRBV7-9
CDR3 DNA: TGTGCCAGCAGCCCGGGGACTAGCGGGGGCAATGAGCAGTTCTTC
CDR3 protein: CASSPGTSGGNEQFF

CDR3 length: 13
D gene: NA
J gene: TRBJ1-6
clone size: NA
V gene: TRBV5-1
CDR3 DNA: TGCGCCAGCAGGAACAGATATAATTCACCCCTCCACTTT
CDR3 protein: CASRNRYNSPLHF

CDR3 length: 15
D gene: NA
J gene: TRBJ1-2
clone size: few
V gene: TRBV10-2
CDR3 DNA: TGCGCCAGCAGTGAGGGCAGGGCTAATAACTATGGCTACACCTTC
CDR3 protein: CASSEGRANNYGYTF

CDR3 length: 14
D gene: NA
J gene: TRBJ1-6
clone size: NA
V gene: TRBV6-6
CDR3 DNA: TGTGCCAGCAGGATGAGCTCCTATAATTCACCCCTCCACTTT
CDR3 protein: CASRMSSYNSPLHF

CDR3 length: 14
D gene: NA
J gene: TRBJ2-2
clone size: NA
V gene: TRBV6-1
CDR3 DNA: TGTGCCAGCAGGGATCAGGGGAACACCGGGGAGCTGTTTTTT
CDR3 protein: CASRDQGNTGELFF

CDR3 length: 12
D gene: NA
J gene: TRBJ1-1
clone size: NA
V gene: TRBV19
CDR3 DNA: TGTGCCAGTACCAAGGGACATTTCCAAGCTTTCTTT
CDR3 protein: CASTKGHFQAFF

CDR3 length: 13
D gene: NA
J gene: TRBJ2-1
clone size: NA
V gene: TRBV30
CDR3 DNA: TGTGCCTGGAGCCCAGGGTATAACAATGAGCAGTTCTTC
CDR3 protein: CAWSPGYNNEQFF

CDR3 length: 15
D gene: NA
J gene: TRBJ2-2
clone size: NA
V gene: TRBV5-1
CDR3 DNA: TGCGCCAGCAGCCTCCGGACAGCGAACACCGGGGAGCTGTTTTTT
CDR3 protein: CASSLRTANTGELFF

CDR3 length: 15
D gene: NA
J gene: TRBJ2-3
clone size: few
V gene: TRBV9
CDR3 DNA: TGTGCCAGCAGCGGACGGGGGACTAGCACAGATACGCAGTATTTT
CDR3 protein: CASSGRGTSTDTQYF

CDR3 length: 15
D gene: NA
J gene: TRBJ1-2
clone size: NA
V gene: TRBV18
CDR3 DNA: TGTGCCAGCTCACCATACGCGGGGAGAGAAGATGGCTACACCTTC
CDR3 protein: CASSPYAGREDGYTF

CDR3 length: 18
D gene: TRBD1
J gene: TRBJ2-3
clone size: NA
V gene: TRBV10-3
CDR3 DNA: TGTGCCATCAGCCCCTCCCGGGACAGGGCTTTCTCGACAGATACGCAGTATTTT
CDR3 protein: CAISPSRDRAFSTDTQYF

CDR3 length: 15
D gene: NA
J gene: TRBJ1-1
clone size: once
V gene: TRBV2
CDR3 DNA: TGTGCCAGCAGCCCAAATGGACAGCCGCACGCTGAAGCTTTCTTT
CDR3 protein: CASSPNGQPHAEAFF

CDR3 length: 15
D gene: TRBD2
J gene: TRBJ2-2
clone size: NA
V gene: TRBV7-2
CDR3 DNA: TGTGCCAGCAGCCTCTTAGCGGGGGGGCTGAGGGAGCTGTTTTTT
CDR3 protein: CASSLLAGGLRELFF

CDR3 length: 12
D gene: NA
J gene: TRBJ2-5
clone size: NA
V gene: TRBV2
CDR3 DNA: TGTGCCAGCAGTGCACAGCAAGAGACCCAGTACTTC
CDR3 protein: CASSAQQETQYF

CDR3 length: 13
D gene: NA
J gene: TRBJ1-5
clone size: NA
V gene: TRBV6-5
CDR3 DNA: TGTGCCAGCACCCTACAGGGTAACCAGCCCCAGCATTTT
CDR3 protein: CASTLQGNQPQHF

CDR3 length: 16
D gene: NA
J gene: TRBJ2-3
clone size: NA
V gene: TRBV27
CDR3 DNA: TGTGCCAGCAGTTATAATCTCGTGGGCAACACAGATACGCAGTATTTT
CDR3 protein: CASSYNLVGNTDTQYF

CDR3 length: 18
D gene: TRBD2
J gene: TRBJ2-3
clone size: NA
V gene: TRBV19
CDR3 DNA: TGTGCCAGTAGTCTCACTTTACTAGCGGGGACTAGCACAGATACGCAGTATTTT
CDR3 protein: CASSLTLLAGTSTDTQYF

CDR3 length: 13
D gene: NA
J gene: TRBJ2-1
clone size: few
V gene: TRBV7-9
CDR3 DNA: TGTGCCACAACGACAGTTGGGGTCAATGAGCAGTTCTTC
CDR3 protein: CATTTVGVNEQFF

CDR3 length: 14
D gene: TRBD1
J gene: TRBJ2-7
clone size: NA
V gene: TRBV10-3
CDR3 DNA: TGTGCCATCAGTGGAACAGGGGGCTCCTACGAGCAGTACTTC
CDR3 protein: CAISGTGGSYEQYF

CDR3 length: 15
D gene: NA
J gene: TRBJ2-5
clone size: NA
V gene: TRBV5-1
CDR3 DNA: TGCGCCAGCAGCTTGGTGTCCGGGGGTGGAGAGACCCAGTACTTC
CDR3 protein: CASSLVSGGGETQYF

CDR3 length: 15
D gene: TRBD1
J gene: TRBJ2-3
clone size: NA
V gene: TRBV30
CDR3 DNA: TGTGCCTGGAGCCTTCCGACAGGGATGGCAGATACGCAGTATTTT
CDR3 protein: CAWSLPTGMADTQYF